Presented here are 3 T cell receptor beta chains from one specimen sequenced in a study of beta chain features in type 1 diabetes. Every bit of the isolated RNA underwent reverse transcription, so sequencing read expressed TCRB transcripts. Data came from immunoSEQ multiplex PCR; TCRdb stores just in-frame clones and leaves some out. The sample yields about 59,000 clones, over 50% seen once. The specimen sequenced was Tregs from blood. The receptors shown here come from a woman between 18 and 29 years old in good health.

The sample holds a few counts of this clone. This sequence joins TRBV7-2 and TRBJ2-7; TRBD2 matches 7 bases. The V gene's germline CDR1 is SGHTA and CDR2 FQGNSA. CDR3 length: 15 amino acids. V gave up 4 bases and J gave up 0 bases; unmatched junction bases: 6. In nucleotides, the CDR3 is TGTGCCAGCAGCTCGTCTAGCGGTAGCTCCTACGAGCAGTACTTC. It encodes CASSSSSGSSYEQYF.

The chain uses TRBV27 and TRBJ2-7; 9 bases map to TRBD1. There are 14 residues in the CDR3. Germline lookup yields CDR1 MNHEY and CDR2 SMNVEV (reference sequence). Losses at the gene ends were 7 bases for V and 1 base for J; bases not matched to a gene: 5. The CDR3 DNA follows: TGTGCCAGCATGGCGACAGGGGGTTCCTACGAGCAGTACTTC. Translating gives CASMATGGSYEQYF.

The V call is TRBV2, the J call TRBJ2-3; a weak D match, TRBD2 (6 bases). Trimming removed 3 bases at V and 4 bases at J, with 8 bases between. CDR1 and CDR2 (germline): SNHLY, FYNNEI. CDR3 size: 13 residues. The CDR3 protein is CASSDRLADTQYF. CDR3 in DNA: TGTGCCAGCAGTGATCGACTAGCAGATACGCAGTATTTT.